The 25 T cell receptor beta chains listed next were all sequenced from one sample in a study of vaccination and CD4 T cells after COVID-19. Treatment: roughly 10-day PBMC culture with coronavirus spike peptide pools or control peptides (ViraFEST assay). These TCRs' antigens remain unknown. An Oncomine TCR Beta short-read assay was used to sequence the DNA from cultured CD4+ T cells. TCRdb re-derived calls from the PCR reads in MiXCR, one entry per CDR3 protein. The table records about 25,000 distinct CDR3 sequences, about 52% of them present only once. The sample consisted of CD4+ T cells from blood, cultured in vitro. All receptors derive from a human donor who had recovered from COVID-19.

This sequence joins TRBV5-1 and TRBJ2-2, with TRBD1 matching 12 bases. The CDR3 has 15 residues. J lost 9 bases, V lost 6 bases, and 9 bases had no gene match. Looked up from germline, CDR1 is SGHRS and CDR2 is YFSETQ. The CDR3, as DNA: TGCGCCAGCACTATGGGGGACAGGGGGCCCAGGGAGCTGTTTTTT. Residues: CASTMGDRGPRELFF.

This clonotype was seen only a few times. The chain recombines TRBV29-1 with TRBJ2-7; maybe TRBD1 (6 bases). This CDR3 is 12 amino acids long. CDR1 is SQVTM, CDR2 ANQGSEA, per germline. V dropped 4 bases and J dropped 2 bases, with 9 bases sitting between them. The CDR3 reads CSVADSTYEQYF. DNA for the CDR3: TGCAGCGTTGCGGACAGCACCTACGAGCAGTACTTC.

In nucleotides, the CDR3 is TGTGCCAGCAGCGACAGGGGAAACTATGGCTACACCTTC. It yields the protein CASSDRGNYGYTF. The chain carries TRBV2 and TRBJ1-2, with 8 bases that match TRBD1. The V gene end was trimmed by 6 bases and the J gene end by 2 bases; junction bases not matched to a gene: 2. Germline V lookup: CDR1 SNHLY, CDR2 FYNNEI. CDR3 length: 13 amino acids.

The rearrangement joins TRBV19 to TRBJ1-2, with D possibly matching TRBD1 (5 bases). V was pared by 8 bases and J by 4 bases, with 17 bases between. The CDR3 runs to 14 residues. The germline CDR1 and CDR2 sequences are LNHDA and SQIVND (reference sequence). CDR3 bases: TGTGCCAGTTCTCCGAAGGGGTTTCTCTATGGCTACACCTTC. Protein: CASSPKGFLYGYTF.

This rearrangement joins TRBV10-2 to TRBJ2-7, with 10 bases lining up with TRBD2. CDR1 is WSHSY, CDR2 SAAADI, per germline. J gave up 6 bases and V 9 bases, and 11 bases lay outside the gene matches. The CDR3 runs to 14 residues. The CDR3 nucleotides read TGCGCCAGGCCTTCCGGGACTAGCGTCTGCGAGCAGTACTTC. This gives the protein CARPSGTSVCEQYF.

V usage is TRBV18 and J usage is TRBJ1-2; 9 nucleotides align to TRBD1. Germline lookup yields CDR1 KGHSH and CDR2 LQKENI. The CDR3 is made up of 16 amino acids. After removal of 3 bases from V and 3 bases from J, the junction contained 8 bases not matched to a gene. CDR3 sequence reads: CASSPGQGLRYYGYTF. The CDR3 DNA reads TGTGCCAGCTCACCGGGACAGGGTTTGCGGTACTATGGCTACACCTTC.

The CDR3 region is CASSDPGQGTDTQYF. In DNA form, the CDR3 reads TGTGCCAGCAGTGATCCGGGACAGGGCACAGATACGCAGTATTTT. This rearrangement joins TRBV28 to TRBJ2-3; 8 positions agree with TRBD1. The CDR3 is 15 amino acids. Per germline, CDR1 MDHEN and CDR2 SYDVKM. J lost 1 base, V lost 5 bases, and 5 bases had no gene match.

The rearrangement uses TRBV5-8 and TRBJ1-6, with 9 nucleotides matching TRBD1. This CDR3 region has 15 residues. The ends lost 4 bases at V and 4 bases at J; junction bases unmatched: 3. Looked up from germline, CDR1 is SGHTS and CDR2 is YDEGEE. Written as DNA, the CDR3 is TGTGCCAGCAGCCTACAGGGGGCATATAATTCACCCCTCCACTTT. It translates to CASSLQGAYNSPLHF.

This sequence joins TRBV28 and TRBJ2-1; 14 nucleotides align to TRBD2. CDR1 MDHEN and CDR2 SYDVKM come from the germline V gene. There are 24 residues in the CDR3. The ends lost 7 bases at V and 8 bases at J; junction bases unmatched: 34. CDR3 residues: CASNIRDRGVPTTSGRARWDEQFF. CDR3 DNA: TGTGCCAGCAATATCCGGGACAGGGGGGTTCCAACGACTAGCGGGAGGGCCCGGTGGGATGAGCAGTTCTTC.

The chain uses TRBV15 and TRBJ1-4, with D unclear. Germline V CDR1 and CDR2: LNHNV, YYDKDF (reference sequence). Trimming cost V 2 bases and J 5 bases, with 6 bases left between them. The CDR3 runs to 13 residues. The CDR3 DNA reads TGTGCCACCAGCAGAAGCGGAAATGAAAAACTGTTTTTT. It codes for CATSRSGNEKLFF.

In this sample, this clonotype turned up a few times. The V call is TRBV2, the J call TRBJ1-2; TRBD1 is a possible D gene (5 bases). Trimming cost V 3 bases and J 6 bases, with 11 bases left between them. The CDR3 is made up of 13 amino acids. Germline-derived CDR1 and CDR2 are SNHLY and FYNNEI. CDR3 DNA sequence: TGTGCCAGCAGTGAGTGGCAGGGCGATGGCTACACCTTC. This sequence encodes CASSEWQGDGYTF.

In this sample, this clonotype turned up a few times. The rearrangement uses TRBV19 and TRBJ2-6, with D perhaps matching TRBD1 (5 bases). Germline V gene data show CDR1 as LNHDA and CDR2 as SQIVND (reference sequence). This CDR3 contains 17 residues. V was pared by 3 bases and J by 0 bases, with 12 bases between. CDR3 amino acids: CASSMSLGDSGANVLTF. The CDR3 DNA follows: TGTGCCAGTAGTATGAGTTTAGGGGACTCTGGGGCCAACGTCCTGACTTTC.

This clonotype appeared a few times. The rearrangement links TRBV4-2 to TRBJ2-7, with a weak D call TRBD2 (5 bases). Germline V gene lookup returns CDR1 LGHNA and CDR2 YNFKEQ. The CDR3 totals 15 residues. Between the trimmed V and J ends, which lost 4 bases and 0 bases, there was a span of 13 bases. DNA of the CDR3: TGTGCCAGCAGCCCCTCTGTAGCGAGCTCCTACGAGCAGTACTTC. Protein: CASSPSVASSYEQYF.

The chain joins TRBV19 to TRBJ2-5; D is undetermined. V was pared by 4 bases and J by 0 bases, with 3 bases between. Looked up from germline, CDR1 is LNHDA and CDR2 is SQIVND (reference sequence). CDR3 size: 12 residues. The CDR3 nucleotides are TGTGCCAGTAGTAGGTACCAAGAGACCCAGTACTTC. It yields the protein CASSRYQETQYF.

This clonotype showed up just a few times. The chain couples TRBV11-3 to TRBJ2-5; D may be TRBD1 or TRBD2 (5 bases each). V shed 5 bases and J shed 7 bases, with 14 bases lying between them. The CDR3 is 13 amino acids. Germline V lookup: CDR1 SGHNT, CDR2 YENEEA. For the CDR3, the DNA is TGTGCCAGCAGCCGAGGGGTCTCGGGGACCCAGTACTTC. This codes for CASSRGVSGTQYF.

The chain uses TRBV12-3 or TRBV12-4 and TRBJ2-7, with a tentative D call TRBD1 (6 bases). The CDR3 extends over 15 amino acids. With 3 bases removed from V and 5 bases from J, the gap between germline ends came to 17 bases. DNA for the CDR3: TGTGCCAGCAGTTTTCCGGGACATCCAGAGGACGAGCAGTACTTC. Its translation is CASSFPGHPEDEQYF.

This chain uses TRBV19 with TRBJ1-1, with a weak D call TRBD1 (5 bases). V shed 7 bases and J shed 6 bases, with 18 bases lying between them. The V gene's germline CDR1 is LNHDA and CDR2 SQIVND (reference sequence). This CDR3 has 14 amino acids. The CDR3 DNA sequence: TGTGCCAGTAAGGGGAGGTCGTCGGGGCCTGAAGCTTTCTTT. Translating gives CASKGRSSGPEAFF. The whole variable domain, filled in from reference TRBV19 and TRBJ1-1, reads DGGITQSPKYLFRKEGQNVTLSCEQNLNHDAMYWYRQDPGQGLRLIYYSQIVNDFQKGDIAEGYSVSREKKESFPLTVTSAQKNPTAFYLCASKGRSSGPEAFFGQGTRLTVV.

The chain joins TRBV20-1 to TRBJ2-3; 8 nucleotides agree with TRBD2. The germline V gene has CDR1 DFQATT and CDR2 SNEGSKA (reference sequence). CDR3 length: 15 amino acids. J lost 1 base, V lost 4 bases, and 7 bases had no gene match. The CDR3 DNA is TGCAGTGCTACCGAGGCGGGGGGACGCACAGATACGCAGTATTTT. It is translated as CSATEAGGRTDTQYF.

The J gene is TRBJ2-1, the V gene TRBV2; 7 nucleotides line up with TRBD1. CDR1 is SNHLY, CDR2 FYNNEI, per germline. J gave up 7 bases and V 5 bases, and 5 bases lay outside the gene matches. The CDR3 sequence is 13 residues long. CDR3 nucleotide sequence: TGTGCCAGCAGTAAGTCAGGGGGTAATGAGCAGTTCTTC. It translates to CASSKSGGNEQFF.

The rearrangement uses TRBV20-1 and TRBJ1-5; tentatively, D is TRBD1 (5 bases). V lost 3 bases to trimming and J lost 7 bases, with 19 bases between them. Germline assignment: CDR1 DFQATT and CDR2 SNEGSKA (reference sequence). This CDR3 comprises 15 residues. The CDR3 here is CSASWGEGIRQPQHF. The CDR3 DNA reads as TGCAGTGCTAGTTGGGGGGAAGGGATCCGGCAGCCCCAGCATTTT.

The chain has TRBV20-1 and TRBJ2-2; D possibly corresponds to TRBD2 (7 bases). The length of the CDR3 is 15 residues. Per the germline V gene, CDR1 is DFQATT and CDR2 is SNEGSKA (reference sequence). The germline V and J ends were trimmed by 5 bases and 2 bases, with 15 bases remaining between them. The CDR3 nucleotides read TGCAGTGCTCCCTGGGGGGGGACAAACACCGGGGAGCTGTTTTTT. It translates to CSAPWGGTNTGELFF.

The V gene is TRBV2, the J gene TRBJ1-5, with a possible D match to TRBD1 (5 bases). This CDR3 is 14 amino acids long. Germline V lookup: CDR1 SNHLY, CDR2 FYNNEI. V gave up 7 bases and J gave up 0 bases, with 10 bases separating them. The CDR3 is CASTQDNSNQPQHF. Written as DNA, the CDR3 is TGTGCCAGCACCCAGGACAATAGCAATCAGCCCCAGCATTTT.

This clonotype was recorded a few times. The chain's CDR3 is CASSYGDTGLGGYTF. The CDR3 nucleotides are TGTGCCAGCAGTTACGGGGATACAGGGCTCGGTGGCTACACCTTC. The chain links TRBV6-2 or TRBV6-3 to TRBJ1-2; D possibly corresponds to TRBD1 (6 bases). Deletions cut 2 bases from V and 7 bases from J, with 17 bases between. Per the germline V gene, CDR1 is MNHEY and CDR2 is SVGEGT. This CDR3 is built from 15 residues.

The rearrangement uses TRBV6-1 and TRBJ2-7; the match to TRBD2 covers 7 bases. The V gene's germline CDR1 is MNHNS and CDR2 SASEGT. The CDR3 consists of 13 residues. V was pared by 7 bases and J by 0 bases, with 3 bases of the junction left unmatched. CDR3 in amino acids: CASNGGTSYEQYF. CDR3 bases: TGTGCCAGCAACGGGGGGACCTCCTACGAGCAGTACTTC.

The chain employs TRBV19 and TRBJ2-5; 7 bases line up with TRBD1. The length of the CDR3 is 15 residues. Germline V CDR1 and CDR2: LNHDA, SQIVND (reference sequence). Trimming took 3 bases from V and 5 from J; bases not matched to a gene: 9. CDR3 in amino acids: CASSMKGAVWETQYF. Here the CDR3 DNA reads TGTGCCAGTAGTATGAAGGGGGCGGTGTGGGAGACCCAGTACTTC.